The 3 T cell receptor beta chains reported below all come from one sample, sequenced in a study of blood T cell repertoires in COVID-19. TCRdb's table, derived via immunoSEQ multiplex PCR, lists solely in-frame clones and lacks some. The sample has 400,000 to 550,000 clones; 70% to 90% are singletons. Specimen: PBMCs or T cells enriched from blood (not recorded which). All receptors derive from a woman aged 18-29 years with acute COVID-19.

This chain connects TRBV10-3 to TRBJ2-7; 8 nucleotides line up with TRBD2. Trimming at V came to 6 bases and at J to 6 bases, leaving 10 bases not matched to a gene. Germline assignment: CDR1 ENHRY and CDR2 SYGVKD. The CDR3 covers 14 residues. CDR3 nucleotides: TGTGCCATCAGCAGACTAGAGACTAGCGTCGAGCAGTACTTC. It encodes CAISRLETSVEQYF.

J is TRBJ1-4 and V is TRBV11-2; D is unclear. Trimming took off 4 bases at V and 3 bases at J, with 12 bases between the two ends. CDR1 and CDR2 from the germline V gene are SGHAT and FQNNGV. The CDR3 contains 15 residues. CDR3 loop: CASSSPVGANEKLFF. CDR3 DNA: TGTGCCAGCAGCTCCCCCGTCGGGGCTAATGAAAAACTGTTTTTT.

In the case of this clone: The sample has other DNA sequences that encode this CDR3 too. The V gene is TRBV14, the J gene TRBJ2-7; weak D call: TRBD1 (5 bases). Germline CDR1 SGHDN, CDR2 FVKESK. CDR3 length: 12 amino acids. Trimming stripped 6 bases from V and 4 bases from J, with 10 bases between. The CDR3 loop reads CASSLQGYEQYF. The CDR3 nucleotides are TGTGCCAGCAGTCTCCAGGGTTACGAGCAGTACTTC.